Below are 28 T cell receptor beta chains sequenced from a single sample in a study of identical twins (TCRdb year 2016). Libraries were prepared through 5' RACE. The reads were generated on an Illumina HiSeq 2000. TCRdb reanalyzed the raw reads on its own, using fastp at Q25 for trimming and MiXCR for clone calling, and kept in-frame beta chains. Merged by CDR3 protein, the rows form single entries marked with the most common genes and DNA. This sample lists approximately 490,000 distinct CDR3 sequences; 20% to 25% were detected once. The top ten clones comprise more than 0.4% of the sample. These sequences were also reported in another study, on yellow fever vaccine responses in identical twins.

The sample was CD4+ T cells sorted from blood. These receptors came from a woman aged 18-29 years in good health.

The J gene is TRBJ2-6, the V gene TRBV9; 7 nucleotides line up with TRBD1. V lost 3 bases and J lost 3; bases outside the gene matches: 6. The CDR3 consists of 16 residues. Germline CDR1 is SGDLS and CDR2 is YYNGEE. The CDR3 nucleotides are TGTGCCAGCAGCGCTACAGGGGCCTTTGGGGCCAACGTCCTGACTTTC. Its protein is CASSATGAFGANVLTF.

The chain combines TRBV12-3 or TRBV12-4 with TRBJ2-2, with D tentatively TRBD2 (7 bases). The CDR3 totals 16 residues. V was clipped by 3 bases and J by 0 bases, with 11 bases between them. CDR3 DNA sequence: TGTGCCAGCAGTTTCGGCGGGGGCGCGAACACCGGGGAGCTGTTTTTT. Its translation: CASSFGGGANTGELFF.

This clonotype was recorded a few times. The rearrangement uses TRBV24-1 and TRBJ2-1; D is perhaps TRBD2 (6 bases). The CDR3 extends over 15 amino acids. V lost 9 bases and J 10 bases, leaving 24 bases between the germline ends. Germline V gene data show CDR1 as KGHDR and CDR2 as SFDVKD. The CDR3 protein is CATSSFGQLAWEQFF. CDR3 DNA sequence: TGTGCCACCTCCTCGTTCGGCCAACTAGCTTGGGAGCAGTTCTTC.

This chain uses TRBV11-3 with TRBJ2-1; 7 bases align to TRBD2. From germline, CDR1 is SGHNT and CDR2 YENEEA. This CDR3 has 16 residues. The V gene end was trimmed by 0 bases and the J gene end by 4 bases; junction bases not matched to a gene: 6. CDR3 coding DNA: TGTGCCAGCAGCTTAGAGGGCGGGAGCCCGTACAATGAGCAGTTCTTC. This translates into CASSLEGGSPYNEQFF.

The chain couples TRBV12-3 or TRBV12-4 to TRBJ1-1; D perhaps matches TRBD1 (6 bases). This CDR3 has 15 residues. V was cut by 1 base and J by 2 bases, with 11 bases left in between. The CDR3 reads CASSLGTGSNTEAFF. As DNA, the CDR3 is TGTGCCAGCAGTTTAGGTACAGGGTCTAACACTGAAGCTTTCTTT.

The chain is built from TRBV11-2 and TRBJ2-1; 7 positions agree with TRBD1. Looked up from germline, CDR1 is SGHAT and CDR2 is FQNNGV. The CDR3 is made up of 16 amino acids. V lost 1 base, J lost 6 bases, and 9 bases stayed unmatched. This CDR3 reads CASSLVRGPRPNEQFF. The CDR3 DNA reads TGTGCCAGCAGCTTAGTTAGGGGGCCCAGACCCAATGAGCAGTTCTTC.

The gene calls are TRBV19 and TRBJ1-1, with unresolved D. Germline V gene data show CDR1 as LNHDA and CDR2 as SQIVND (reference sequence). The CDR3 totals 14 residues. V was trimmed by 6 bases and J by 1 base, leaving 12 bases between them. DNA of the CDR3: TGTGCCAGTAGGGACCGAACCAGGAACACTGAAGCTTTCTTT. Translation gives CASRDRTRNTEAFF. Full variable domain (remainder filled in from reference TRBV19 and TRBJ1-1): DGGITQSPKYLFRKEGQNVTLSCEQNLNHDAMYWYRQDPGQGLRLIYYSQIVNDFQKGDIAEGYSVSREKKESFPLTVTSAQKNPTAFYLCASRDRTRNTEAFFGQGTRLTVV.

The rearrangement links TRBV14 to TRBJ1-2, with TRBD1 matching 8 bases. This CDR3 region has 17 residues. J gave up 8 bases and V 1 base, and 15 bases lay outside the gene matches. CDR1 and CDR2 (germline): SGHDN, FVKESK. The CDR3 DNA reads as TGTGCCAGCAGCCAAGCCCGGACAGGGATAGCGGGATACGGCTACACCTTC. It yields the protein CASSQARTGIAGYGYTF.

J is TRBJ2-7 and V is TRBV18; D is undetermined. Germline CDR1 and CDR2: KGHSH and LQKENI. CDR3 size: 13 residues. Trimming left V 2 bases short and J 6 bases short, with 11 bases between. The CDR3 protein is CASSPDAWGEQYV. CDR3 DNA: TGTGCCAGCTCACCAGACGCATGGGGCGAGCAGTACGTC.

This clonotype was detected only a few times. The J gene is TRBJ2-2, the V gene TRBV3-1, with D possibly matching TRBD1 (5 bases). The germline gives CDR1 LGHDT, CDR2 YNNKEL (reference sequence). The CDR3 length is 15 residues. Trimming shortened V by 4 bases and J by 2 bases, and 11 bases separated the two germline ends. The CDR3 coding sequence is TGTGCCAGCAGCCCCCTGAGGACAAACACCGGGGAGCTGTTTTTT. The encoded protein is CASSPLRTNTGELFF.

In DNA form, the CDR3 reads TGTGCCAGCAGCCAAGCCCCTACAGGTCAGGGGTTCTTC. This sequence encodes CASSQAPTGQGFF. The chain is built from TRBV3-1 and TRBJ2-1, with TRBD1 as a possible D gene (5 bases). CDR1 and CDR2 (germline): LGHDT, YNNKEL (reference sequence). V lost 1 base to trimming and J lost 15 bases, with 16 bases between them. This CDR3 contains 13 residues.

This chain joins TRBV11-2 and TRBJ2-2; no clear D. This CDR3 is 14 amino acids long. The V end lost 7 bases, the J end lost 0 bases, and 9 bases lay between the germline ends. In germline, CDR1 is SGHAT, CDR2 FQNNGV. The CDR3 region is CASKRGSNTGELFF. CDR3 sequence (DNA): TGTGCCAGCAAAAGAGGCTCGAACACCGGGGAGCTGTTTTTT. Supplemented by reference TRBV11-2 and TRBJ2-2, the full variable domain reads EAGVAQSPRYKIIEKRQSVAFWCNPISGHATLYWYQQILGQGPKLLIQFQNNGVVDDSQLPKDRFSAERLKGVDSTLKIQPAKLEDSAVYLCASKRGSNTGELFFGEGSRLTVL.

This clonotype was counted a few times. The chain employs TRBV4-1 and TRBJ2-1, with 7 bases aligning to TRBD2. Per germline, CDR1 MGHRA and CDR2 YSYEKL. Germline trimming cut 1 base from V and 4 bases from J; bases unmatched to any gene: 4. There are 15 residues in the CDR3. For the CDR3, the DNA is TGCGCCAGCAGCCAAGGCGGGAGAGGGTACAATGAGCAGTTCTTC. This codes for CASSQGGRGYNEQFF.

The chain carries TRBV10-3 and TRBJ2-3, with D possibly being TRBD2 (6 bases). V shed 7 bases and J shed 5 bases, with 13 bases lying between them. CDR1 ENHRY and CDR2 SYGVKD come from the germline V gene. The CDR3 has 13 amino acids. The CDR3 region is CAINSGAVDTQYF. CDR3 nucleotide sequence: TGTGCCATCAACTCGGGAGCGGTAGATACGCAGTATTTT.

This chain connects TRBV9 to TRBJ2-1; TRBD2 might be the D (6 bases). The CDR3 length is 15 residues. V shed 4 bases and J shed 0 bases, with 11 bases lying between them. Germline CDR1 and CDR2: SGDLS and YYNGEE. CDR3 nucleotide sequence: TGTGCCAGCAGCCCTGGACTAAACTCCTACAATGAGCAGTTCTTC. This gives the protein CASSPGLNSYNEQFF.

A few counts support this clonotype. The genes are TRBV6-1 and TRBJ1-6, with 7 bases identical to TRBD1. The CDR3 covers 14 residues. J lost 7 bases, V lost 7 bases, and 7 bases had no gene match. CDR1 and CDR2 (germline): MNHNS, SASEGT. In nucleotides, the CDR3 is TGTGCCAGCAAATCCGACAGGGAAAATTCACCCCTCCACTTT. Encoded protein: CASKSDRENSPLHF.

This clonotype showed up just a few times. The CDR3, as DNA: TGTGCCAGCAGCGAACAGTCTAATGAAAAACTGTTTTTT. The encoded protein is CASSEQSNEKLFF. The chain couples TRBV7-7 to TRBJ1-4; D is uncertain. Germline lookup yields CDR1 SSHAT and CDR2 FNYEAQ (reference sequence). The CDR3 covers 13 residues. V gave up 5 bases and J gave up 3 bases, with 7 bases separating them.

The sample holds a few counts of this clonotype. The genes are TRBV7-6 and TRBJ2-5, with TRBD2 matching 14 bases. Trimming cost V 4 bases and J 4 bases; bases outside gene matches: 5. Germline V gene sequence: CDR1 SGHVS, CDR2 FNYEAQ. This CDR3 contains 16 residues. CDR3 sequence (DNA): TGTGCCAGCAGCTCGAGACTAGCGGGGGGGATAGAGACCCAGTACTTC. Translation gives CASSSRLAGGIETQYF. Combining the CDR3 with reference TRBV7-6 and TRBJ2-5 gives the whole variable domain GAGVSQSPRYKVTKRGQDVALRCDPISGHVSLYWYRQALGQGPEFLTYFNYEAQQDKSGLPNDRFSAERPEGSISTLTIQRTEQRDSAMYRCASSSRLAGGIETQYFGPGTRLLVL.

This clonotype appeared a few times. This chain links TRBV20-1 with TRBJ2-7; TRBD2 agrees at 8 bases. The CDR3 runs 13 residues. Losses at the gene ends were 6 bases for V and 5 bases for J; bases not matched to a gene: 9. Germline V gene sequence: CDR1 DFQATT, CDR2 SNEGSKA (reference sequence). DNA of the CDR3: TGCAGTGCAACGGGAGGGATCGCGCACGAGCAGTACTTC. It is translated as CSATGGIAHEQYF.

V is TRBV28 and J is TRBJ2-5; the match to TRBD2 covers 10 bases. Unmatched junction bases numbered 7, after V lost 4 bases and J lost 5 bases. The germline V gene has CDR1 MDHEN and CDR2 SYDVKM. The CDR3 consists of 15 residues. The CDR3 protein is CASSSSAGGLETQYF. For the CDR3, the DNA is TGTGCCAGCAGTTCCTCAGCGGGGGGGCTTGAGACCCAGTACTTC.

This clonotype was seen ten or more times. CDR3 nucleotides: TGCGCCAGCAGTGCTCCGGGACTAGCGGGGGGAGATACGCAGTATTTT. It codes for CASSAPGLAGGDTQYF. The chain links TRBV10-2 to TRBJ2-3, with 15 bases that match TRBD2. V was pared by 4 bases and J by 5 bases, with 4 bases of the junction left unmatched. Germline assignment: CDR1 WSHSY and CDR2 SAAADI. The CDR3 runs to 16 residues.

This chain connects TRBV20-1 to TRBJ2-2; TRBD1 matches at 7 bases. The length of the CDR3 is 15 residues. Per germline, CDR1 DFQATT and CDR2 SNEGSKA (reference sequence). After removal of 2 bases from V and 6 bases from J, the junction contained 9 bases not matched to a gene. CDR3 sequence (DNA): TGCAGTGCTAGACCTTGGGACAGCGTCCCCGGGGAGCTGTTTTTT. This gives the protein CSARPWDSVPGELFF.

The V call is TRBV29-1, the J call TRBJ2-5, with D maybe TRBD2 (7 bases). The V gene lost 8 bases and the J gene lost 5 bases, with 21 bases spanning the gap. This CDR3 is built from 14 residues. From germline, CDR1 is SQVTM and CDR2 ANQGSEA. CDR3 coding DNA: TGCAGCCCCTTGGTGGGGGGGCTTAGGGAGACCCAGTACTTC. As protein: CSPLVGGLRETQYF.

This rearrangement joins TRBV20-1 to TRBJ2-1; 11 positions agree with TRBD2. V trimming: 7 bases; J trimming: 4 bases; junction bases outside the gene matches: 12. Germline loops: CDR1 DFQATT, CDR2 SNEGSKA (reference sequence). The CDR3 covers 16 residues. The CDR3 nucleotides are TGCAGTGTGTTGGAGACTAGCGGGATCAAGTACAATGAGCAGTTCTTC. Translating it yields CSVLETSGIKYNEQFF.

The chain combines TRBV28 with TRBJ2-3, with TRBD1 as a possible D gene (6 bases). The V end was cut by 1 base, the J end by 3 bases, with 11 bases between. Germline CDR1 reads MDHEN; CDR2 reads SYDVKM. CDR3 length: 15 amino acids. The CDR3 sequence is CASSLLGGFTDTQYF. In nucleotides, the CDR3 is TGTGCCAGCAGTTTATTAGGGGGTTTTACAGATACGCAGTATTTT.

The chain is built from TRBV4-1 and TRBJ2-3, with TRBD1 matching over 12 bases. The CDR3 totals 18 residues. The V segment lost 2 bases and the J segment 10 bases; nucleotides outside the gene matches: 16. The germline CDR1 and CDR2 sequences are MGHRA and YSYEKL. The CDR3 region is CASSQSKSPGQGARAQYF. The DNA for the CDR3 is TGCGCCAGCAGCCAATCCAAATCACCGGGACAGGGGGCGCGTGCGCAGTATTTT.

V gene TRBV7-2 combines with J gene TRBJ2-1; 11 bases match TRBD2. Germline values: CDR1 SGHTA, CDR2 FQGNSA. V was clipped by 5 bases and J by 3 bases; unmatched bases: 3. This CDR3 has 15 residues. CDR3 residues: CASSATSGDYNEQFF. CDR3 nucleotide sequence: TGTGCCAGCAGCGCGACTAGCGGGGACTACAATGAGCAGTTCTTC.

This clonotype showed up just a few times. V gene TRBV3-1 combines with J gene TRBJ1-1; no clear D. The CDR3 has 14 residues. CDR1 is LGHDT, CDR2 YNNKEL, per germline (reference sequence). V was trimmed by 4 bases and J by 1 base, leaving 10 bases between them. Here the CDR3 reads CASSRRGQNTEAFF. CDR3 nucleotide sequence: TGTGCCAGCAGCCGCCGAGGCCAGAACACTGAAGCTTTCTTT.